These 31 T cell receptor beta chains share one sample of origin, sequenced in a study of regulatory T cells in long-lasting Graves disease. The time point denotes: newly diagnosed GD, antithyroid drugs for less than 3 months. PBMCs provided the RNA from which the TCR library was made. TCR beta libraries were built with iRepertoire HTBI primers and Arm-PCR of CDR3 regions. TCRdb re-called the multiplex PCR reads through MiXCR, storing one row per CDR3 protein. The sample includes roughly 320,000 distinct CDR3 sequences, 15% to 20% of them seen just once. This same sample was also taken into another study, of T cells in Graves' hyperthyroidism and ophthalmopathy.

The specimen was peripheral blood mononuclear cells (PBMCs), collected at new diagnosis, from a patient treated with antithyroid drugs. The receptor set was obtained from a man aged 35-49 years with Graves disease.

For this clonotype: This likely reflects a read error, since a far larger clone is one base away. The chain has TRBV20-1 and TRBJ2-7; 8 bases are shared with TRBD2. With V trimmed by 5 bases and J by 7 bases, 16 bases remained unmatched. This CDR3 comprises 15 residues. The germline V gene has CDR1 DFQATT and CDR2 SNEGSKA (reference sequence). The CDR3, as DNA: TGCAGTGCTGGGCGACTAGCGAGCTCCTACAATGAGCAGTACTTC. As protein: CSAGRLASSYNEQYF.

This clonotype was observed a few times. The V call is TRBV27, the J call TRBJ2-3, with 13 positions matching TRBD2. V lost 5 bases, J lost 6 bases, and 5 bases stayed unmatched. The germline V gene encodes CDR1 MNHEY and CDR2 SMNVEV (reference sequence). The CDR3 runs to 15 residues. CDR3 sequence: CASSTRLAGGDTQYF. The DNA of the CDR3 is TGTGCCAGCAGTACTAGACTAGCGGGGGGCGATACGCAGTATTTT.

This clonotype was counted between two and nine times. V gene TRBV15 combines with J gene TRBJ2-7; 7 bases align to TRBD1. CDR1 and CDR2 from the germline V gene are LNHNV and YYDKDF (reference sequence). CDR3 length equals 17 residues. The V segment lost 0 bases and the J segment 0 bases; nucleotides outside the gene matches: 8. As DNA, the CDR3 is TGTGCCACCAGCAGAGATCCCCCGGGACAGATCTCCTACGAGCAGTACTTC. Translation: CATSRDPPGQISYEQYF.

This clonotype was counted many times. J is TRBJ2-1 and V is TRBV7-9, with 12 nucleotides matching TRBD1. The CDR3 length is 14 residues. CDR1 and CDR2 (germline): SEHNR, FQNEAQ (reference sequence). Trimming took 5 bases from V and 10 from J; bases not matched to a gene: 6. CDR3 loop: CASSPGTGGWEQFF. The CDR3 bases are TGTGCCAGCAGCCCCGGGACAGGGGGCTGGGAGCAGTTCTTC.

This clonotype was picked up a small number of times. This chain connects TRBV10-3 to TRBJ1-5; 9 nucleotides line up with TRBD1. V lost 6 bases, J lost 3 bases, and 3 bases stayed unmatched. Germline V CDR1 and CDR2: ENHRY, SYGVKD. The CDR3 extends over 14 amino acids. The CDR3 sequence: CAISRDRDNQPQHF. The DNA of the CDR3 is TGTGCCATCAGCCGGGACAGGGACAATCAGCCCCAGCATTTT.

This clonotype has only a few counts. The chain uses TRBV20-1 and TRBJ2-1; 7 nucleotides match TRBD1. CDR3 length equals 14 residues. Trimming cost V 6 bases and J 4 bases; bases outside gene matches: 9. The germline V gene encodes CDR1 DFQATT and CDR2 SNEGSKA (reference sequence). CDR3 coding DNA: TGCAGTGCCCCCCGGGACAGTATTTACAATGAGCAGTTCTTC. It specifies CSAPRDSIYNEQFF.

Many counts were recorded for this clonotype. The junction departs from germline at one end; a sequencing error may be responsible. The V gene is TRBV7-7, the J gene TRBJ2-5, with 7 bases matching TRBD1. CDR3 length: 15 amino acids. In germline, CDR1 is SSHAT, CDR2 FNYEAQ (reference sequence). The CDR3 region has the DNA TGTGCTAGCAGCCCGACAGGGATCCAGGGGGAGACCCAGTACTTC. It is translated as CASSPTGIQGETQYF. The complete variable domain, with remaining parts taken from reference TRBV7-7 and TRBJ2-5, reads GAGVSQSPRYKVTKRGQDVTLRCDPISSHATLYWYQQALGQGPEFLTYFNYEAQPDKSGLPSDRFSAERPEGSISTLTIQRTEQRDSAMYRCASSPTGIQGETQYFGPGTRLLVL.

As for this clonotype: This could be a read error, since a much larger clone is one nucleotide away. V is TRBV6-1 and J is TRBJ2-5; TRBD2 might be the D (6 bases). The CDR3 runs to 14 residues. From germline, CDR1 is MNHNS and CDR2 SASEGT. This CDR3 is CASRAAGSQEIQYF. The CDR3 region has the DNA TGTGCCAGCAGGGCTGCCGGGAGCCAAGAGATCCAGTACTTC.

There are many counts of this clonotype. V is TRBV7-2 and J is TRBJ2-7, with 8 positions matching TRBD1. The ends lost 5 bases at V and 4 bases at J; junction bases unmatched: 13. The CDR3 covers 16 residues. Germline values: CDR1 SGHTA, CDR2 FQGNSA. The CDR3 reads CASSPRATTGEYEQYF. CDR3 bases: TGTGCCAGCAGCCCCCGGGCCACGACAGGGGAATACGAGCAGTACTTC.

DNA for the CDR3: TGTGCCAGCAGCTGGACACCGGGACAGCTATCCTACGAGCAGTACTTC. Protein product: CASSWTPGQLSYEQYF. The chain carries TRBV7-9 and TRBJ2-7; 7 nucleotides match TRBD1. Germline loops: CDR1 SEHNR, CDR2 FQNEAQ (reference sequence). The CDR3 loop spans 16 amino acids. The V segment lost 4 bases and the J segment 1 base; nucleotides outside the gene matches: 10. Full variable domain (outside the CDR3, taken from reference TRBV7-9 and TRBJ2-7): DTGVSQNPRHKITKRGQNVTFRCDPISEHNRLYWYRQTLGQGPEFLTYFQNEAQLEKSRLLSDRFSAERPKGSFSTLEIQRTEQGDSAMYLCASSWTPGQLSYEQYFGPGTRLTVT.

This clonotype appeared many times. The CDR3 protein is CASSMQHTEAFF. The CDR3, as DNA: TGTGCCAGTAGTATGCAGCACACTGAAGCTTTCTTT. This chain links TRBV19 with TRBJ1-1; D uncertain. The CDR3 is 12 residues long. CDR1 is LNHDA and CDR2 is SQIVND in the germline V gene (reference sequence). The germline V and J ends were trimmed by 3 bases and 3 bases, with 5 bases remaining between them.

Comments on this clonotype: A much larger clone is a single base away; this may be a read error. The V gene is TRBV28, the J gene TRBJ2-7; 7 positions agree with TRBD2. Near its end, the DNA agrees better with TRBJ2-5, so the J call may be wrong. This CDR3 comprises 17 residues. Germline CDR1 MDHEN, CDR2 SYDVKM. As DNA, the CDR3 is TGTGCCAGCAGTCCCCGGACTAACGGGGGGATACAAGAGACCCAGTACTTC. The encoded protein is CASSPRTNGGIQETQYF.

This clonotype showed up just a few times. The chain recombines TRBV7-9 with TRBJ2-7; D not resolved. The CDR3 sequence is 14 residues long. Germline V gene lookup returns CDR1 SEHNR and CDR2 FQNEAQ (reference sequence). Trimming shortened V by 1 base and J by 4 bases, and 11 bases separated the two germline ends. The CDR3, as DNA: TGTGCCAGCAGCTTAGTCCGCCAAACATACGAGCAGTACTTC. It codes for CASSLVRQTYEQYF.

This clonotype was seen repeatedly, ten times or more. CDR3 sequence (DNA): TGCGCCAGCAGCTTGTTGGCTAGCGGGGCCGAGACCCAGTACTTC. Residues: CASSLLASGAETQYF. J is TRBJ2-5 and V is TRBV5-1; 9 bases are a match to TRBD2. The CDR3 is made up of 15 amino acids. Germline-derived CDR1 and CDR2 are SGHRS and YFSETQ. V dropped 1 base and J dropped 5; count of bases not matched to a gene: 6.

This clonotype was seen only a few times. The chain joins TRBV19 to TRBJ1-2; possibly TRBD1 for D (6 bases). CDR3 size: 14 residues. Per germline, CDR1 LNHDA and CDR2 SQIVND (reference sequence). The V end lost 5 bases, the J end lost 3 bases, and 13 bases lay between the germline ends. CDR3 residues: CASSHRRTDYGYTF. The CDR3 DNA follows: TGTGCCAGTAGTCACCGGCGGACAGACTATGGCTACACCTTC.

This clonotype was detected only a few times. This chain connects TRBV29-1 to TRBJ1-5; perhaps TRBD1 as D (5 bases). V was trimmed by 4 bases and J by 9 bases, leaving 16 bases between them. CDR3 length: 13 amino acids. CDR1 is SQVTM, CDR2 ANQGSEA, per germline. The CDR3 loop is CSVVYGGAGPQHF. CDR3 coding DNA: TGCAGCGTTGTTTACGGGGGAGCGGGGCCCCAGCATTTT.

This clonotype showed up many times. J is TRBJ1-1 and V is TRBV5-5; D remains unclear. V was cut by 0 bases and J by 4 bases, with 10 bases left in between. Per the germline V gene, CDR1 is SGHKS and CDR2 is YYEKEE (reference sequence). This CDR3 is built from 14 residues. CDR3 in amino acids: CASSLVAWGTEAFF. The CDR3 DNA sequence: TGTGCCAGCAGCTTGGTAGCGTGGGGCACTGAAGCTTTCTTT.

The J gene is TRBJ1-1, the V gene TRBV11-2, with 9 bases that match TRBD1. This CDR3 spans 15 amino acids. Trimming at V came to 6 bases and at J to 5 bases, leaving 10 bases not matched to a gene. Per the germline V gene, CDR1 is SGHAT and CDR2 is FQNNGV. CDR3 nucleotides: TGTGCCAGCAGTTGGGGGACAGGGCGGGAGACTGAAGCTTTCTTT. Amino acids: CASSWGTGRETEAFF.

To note about this clonotype: A much more abundant neighbour one base away suggests this may be a read error. J is TRBJ1-6 and V is TRBV2, with D possibly matching TRBD1 (6 bases). The V and J ends lost 6 bases and 10 bases respectively, with 19 bases between them. The CDR3 consists of 15 residues. Germline V gene lookup returns CDR1 SNHLY and CDR2 FYNNEI. CDR3: CASRREDKGGSPLHF. DNA for the CDR3: TGTGCCAGCAGGCGGGAGGACAAGGGGGGATCACCCCTCCACTTT.

This chain joins TRBV6-2 or TRBV6-3 and TRBJ2-7; possible D gene TRBD1, 6 bases. Trimming pared 0 bases from V and 2 bases from J, leaving 11 bases between. There are 15 residues in the CDR3. Germline V CDR1 and CDR2: MNHEY, SVGEGT. Here the CDR3 reads CASSYSGQPPYEQYF. The CDR3 DNA sequence: TGTGCCAGCAGTTACTCGGGACAACCGCCCTACGAGCAGTACTTC.

This clonotype appeared once. A much larger clonotype is one base distant, so this may be a read error. The CDR3 is CTSSVGPEWRGTTDTQYF. The CDR3 DNA reads TGTACCAGCAGCGTAGGCCCCGAGTGGCGGGGGACCACAGATACGCAGTATTTT. The chain combines TRBV9 with TRBJ2-3, with 7 bases fitting TRBD2. In germline, CDR1 is SGDLS, CDR2 YYNGEE. CDR3 length: 18 amino acids.

This clonotype was found many times. CDR3 region: CASSSGTGDYLNTEAFF. DNA for the CDR3: TGTGCCAGCAGCTCAGGGACAGGAGACTATTTGAACACTGAAGCTTTCTTT. This chain links TRBV5-6 with TRBJ1-1; 8 bases align to TRBD1. V was clipped by 3 bases and J by 0 bases; unmatched bases: 10. The CDR3 length is 17 residues. The germline V gene has CDR1 SGHDT and CDR2 YYEEEE. Looking up the rest from reference TRBV5-6 and TRBJ1-1 gives the full variable domain: DAGVTQSPTHLIKTRGQQVTLRCSPKSGHDTVSWYQQALGQGPQFIFQYYEEEERQRGNFPDRFSGHQFPNYSSELNVNALLLGDSALYLCASSSGTGDYLNTEAFFGQGTRLTVV.

This clonotype has just a few counts. The V gene is TRBV9, the J gene TRBJ2-3; 8 bases are shared with TRBD1. Germline trimming cut 7 bases from V and 5 bases from J; bases unmatched to any gene: 9. The CDR3 runs to 14 residues. CDR1 SGDLS and CDR2 YYNGEE come from the germline V gene. This chain's CDR3 is CASSQGALEDTQYF. CDR3 nucleotide sequence: TGTGCCAGCTCCCAGGGGGCACTCGAAGATACGCAGTATTTT.

This clonotype came up a few times. The chain has TRBV29-1 and TRBJ1-4; TRBD1 is a possible D gene (5 bases). This CDR3 is built from 16 residues. Germline V gene lookup returns CDR1 SQVTM and CDR2 ANQGSEA. Trimming cost V 3 bases and J 0 bases, with 14 bases left between them. The DNA of the CDR3 is TGCAGCGTTGAGGGGGTTGGGGTGGCAACTAATGAAAAACTGTTTTTT. It is translated as CSVEGVGVATNEKLFF.

This clonotype was seen at least ten times. This sequence joins TRBV28 and TRBJ1-5; a weak D match, TRBD1 (5 bases). The CDR3 has 16 residues. Trimming stripped 10 bases from V and 4 bases from J, with 23 bases between. CDR1 and CDR2 (germline): MDHEN, SYDVKM. The CDR3 DNA reads TGTGCCAACCCCCCCTCGAGGGGCCCCGAGAATCAGCCCCAGCATTTT. Its protein is CANPPSRGPENQPQHF.

This clonotype was observed at least ten times. The chain uses TRBV28 and TRBJ2-7; TRBD2 agrees at 10 bases. With 7 bases clipped from V and 2 bases from J, the junction kept 8 bases outside the gene matches. This CDR3 contains 15 residues. Germline loops: CDR1 MDHEN, CDR2 SYDVKM. The CDR3 spells CASTLSGGHPYEQYF. The CDR3 DNA follows: TGTGCCAGCACTCTTAGCGGGGGGCACCCCTACGAGCAGTACTTC.

This clonotype was observed many times. The V gene is TRBV2, the J gene TRBJ1-5, with unresolved D. Deletions cut 4 bases from V and 4 bases from J, with 8 bases between. Germline V gene lookup returns CDR1 SNHLY and CDR2 FYNNEI. CDR3 length: 13 residues. The CDR3 DNA is TGTGCCAGCAGTGGGACGGAGAATCAGCCCCAGCATTTT. Translating it yields CASSGTENQPQHF.

The chain couples TRBV7-2 to TRBJ2-7; D is possibly TRBD2 (5 bases). Trimming took off 1 base at V and 8 bases at J, with 15 bases between the two ends. Germline CDR1 and CDR2: SGHTA and FQGNSA. This CDR3 is 14 amino acids long. The CDR3 here is CASSLEPSPSKQYF. The CDR3 DNA reads TGTGCCAGCAGCTTAGAACCTAGCCCATCTAAGCAGTACTTC.

This chain uses TRBV12-3 or TRBV12-4 with TRBJ1-2, with 7 nucleotides matching TRBD1. Trimming cost V 5 bases and J 8 bases; bases outside gene matches: 8. The CDR3 consists of 13 residues. CDR3 sequence reads: CASSHLTGWGYTF. The CDR3 DNA follows: TGTGCCAGCAGTCACCTGACAGGGTGGGGCTACACCTTC.

This chain's CDR3 is CASSQDAGPNQPQHF. DNA for the CDR3: TGCGCCAGCAGCCAAGATGCGGGACCCAATCAGCCCCAGCATTTT. The chain is built from TRBV4-3 and TRBJ1-5; D may be TRBD1 (5 bases). CDR1 is LGHNA, CDR2 YSLEER, per germline. V was pared by 0 bases and J by 3 bases, with 9 bases between. The CDR3 is 15 residues long.

The rearrangement links TRBV27 to TRBJ2-3, with a weak D call TRBD2 (7 bases). Germline CDR1 is MNHEY and CDR2 is SMNVEV (reference sequence). Trimming shortened V by 8 bases and J by 10 bases, and 19 bases separated the two germline ends. The CDR3 contains 13 residues. The CDR3 loop reads CASGYFKGGAQYF. CDR3 nucleotides: TGTGCCAGCGGATACTTTAAAGGGGGGGCGCAGTATTTT.